Shown below are 10 T cell receptor beta chains from a single sample sequenced in a study of blood T cell repertoires in COVID-19 (dated by TCRdb to the early 2020s). Library creation used the immunoSEQ multiplex PCR assay. The table was pulled from immuneACCESS by TCRdb, which kept in-frame rearrangements only. Such tables lose some clones; where checked, under half of the loss comes from unresolved V genes, and the rest has no known cause. Within this sample are tens of thousands of clones, with 70% to 90% of them counted one time only. The ten largest clones capture 3% to 5% of the sample. The specimen was peripheral blood. These receptors came from a man between 65 and 80 years old with active COVID-19.

V gene TRBV6-2 or TRBV6-3 combines with J gene TRBJ1-2, with D perhaps matching TRBD1 (6 bases). Germline V CDR1 and CDR2: MNHEY, SVGEGT. The CDR3 is made up of 14 amino acids. Trimming stripped 1 base from V and 4 bases from J, with 10 bases between. The CDR3 protein is CASSYLGRGYGYTF. CDR3 nucleotides: TGTGCCAGCAGTTACTTGGGCAGGGGCTATGGCTACACCTTC.

This clone has a single count. The chain couples TRBV5-1 to TRBJ2-1; tentative D call: TRBD2 (5 bases). The CDR3 contains 14 residues. From germline, CDR1 is SGHRS and CDR2 YFSETQ. V was shortened by 0 bases and J by 9 bases, with 13 bases between the two germline ends. CDR3 sequence reads: CASSLGLPRGEQFF. The CDR3 DNA reads as TGCGCCAGCAGCTTGGGTCTCCCACGGGGTGAGCAGTTCTTC.

The genes are TRBV6-5 and TRBJ2-5; 9 bases are shared with TRBD1. The junction had 1 base not matched to a gene; V was cut back by 2 bases and J by 0 bases. Germline V gene lookup returns CDR1 MNHEY and CDR2 SVGAGI. The CDR3 spans 15 residues. The CDR3 coding sequence is TGTGCCAGCAGTTACCGGGACAGGGACCAAGAGACCCAGTACTTC. Residues: CASSYRDRDQETQYF.

The chain links TRBV5-1 to TRBJ2-7; D ambiguous. CDR3 length: 13 residues. Germline values: CDR1 SGHRS, CDR2 YFSETQ. Trimming shortened V by 4 bases and J by 0 bases, and 8 bases separated the two germline ends. In nucleotides, the CDR3 is TGCGCCAGCAGCCCACAGCTCTCCTACGAGCAGTACTTC. Translation: CASSPQLSYEQYF.

This clone was counted only a few times. The chain joins TRBV7-9 to TRBJ1-3; D is unresolved. The V end lost 2 bases, the J end lost 0 bases, and 11 bases lay between the germline ends. Germline CDR1 is SEHNR and CDR2 is FQNEAQ (reference sequence). The CDR3 runs 16 residues. The CDR3 coding sequence is TGTGCCAGCAGCTTACCTGGAGGCAGCTCTGGAAACACCATATATTTT. This sequence encodes CASSLPGGSSGNTIYF.

V is TRBV7-3 and J is TRBJ2-7, with TRBD2 matching over 7 bases. With 2 bases clipped from V and 3 bases from J, the junction kept 7 bases outside the gene matches. There are 15 residues in the CDR3. From germline, CDR1 is SGHTA and CDR2 FQGTGA. The CDR3 DNA follows: TGTGCCAGCAGCTTAGAGGCGGGAGCGCACTACGAGCAGTACTTC. Translation gives CASSLEAGAHYEQYF. Drawing the rest from reference TRBV7-3 and TRBJ2-7, the complete variable domain is GAGVSQTPSNKVTEKGKYVELRCDPISGHTALYWYRQSLGQGPEFLIYFQGTGAADDSGLPNDRFFAVRPEGSVSTLKIQRTERGDSAVYLCASSLEAGAHYEQYFGPGTRLTVT.

The chain couples TRBV30 to TRBJ1-1, with 7 bases that match TRBD1. Germline V gene data show CDR1 as GTSNPN and CDR2 as SVGIG (reference sequence). The CDR3 length is 15 residues. Trimming at V came to 2 bases and at J to 1 base, leaving 7 bases not matched to a gene. This CDR3 reads CAWSPGQPRNTEAFF. Here the CDR3 DNA reads TGTGCCTGGAGTCCGGGACAGCCCAGGAACACTGAAGCTTTCTTT.

The chain employs TRBV6-5 and TRBJ1-1; TRBD1 matches at 9 bases. Germline CDR1 is MNHEY and CDR2 is SVGAGI. The V and J ends lost 4 bases and 8 bases, in that order; junction bases with no gene match: 8. The CDR3 consists of 14 residues. The CDR3 spells CASSFYRGPPEAFF. The CDR3 DNA sequence: TGTGCCAGCAGTTTCTACAGGGGGCCCCCCGAAGCTTTCTTT.

The rearrangement joins TRBV28 to TRBJ2-1; a possible D gene is TRBD1 (5 bases). This CDR3 region has 13 residues. Trimming cost V 5 bases and J 9 bases, with 14 bases left between them. CDR1 is MDHEN, CDR2 SYDVKM, per germline. Written as DNA, the CDR3 is TGTGCCAGCAGTGGGCAGGGTTGGGGTGAGCAGTTCTTC. Its protein is CASSGQGWGEQFF. Full variable domain (rest looked up from reference TRBV28 and TRBJ2-1): DVKVTQSSRYLVKRTGEKVFLECVQDMDHENMFWYRQDPGLGLRLIYFSYDVKMKEKGDIPEGYSVSREKKERFSLILESASTNQTSMYLCASSGQGWGEQFFGPGTRLTVL.

The chain uses TRBV7-2 and TRBJ1-1; D is possibly TRBD1 (5 bases). The ends were cut back, 3 bases at V and 5 bases at J, with 10 bases in the middle. Per germline, CDR1 SGHTA and CDR2 FQGNSA. The CDR3 is 13 residues long. The CDR3 reads CASSFGRATEAFF. The CDR3 DNA reads TGTGCCAGCAGCTTTGGCAGGGCTACTGAAGCTTTCTTT.